This TCR beta chain was sequenced for a study of cytomegalovirus exposure and HLA in healthy donors (dated by TCRdb to 2016 to 2017). For the wider study: In an earlier analysis of 587 of the donors, about 260 Gb of sequence data and approximately 100 million unique TCR beta sequences from about 180 million T cells were reported. An early release that covered more than 550 HLA-typed donors contained 300 to 350 gigabases of sequencing data and about 84 million unique TCR sequences. Among the roughly 390 genotyped donors, around 81% belonged to the genetic ancestry cluster associated with self-reported Caucasian donors. The aim of the study was to test whether cataloging public T cell receptors could identify signatures of past pathogen exposure. The T cell repertoires of 550 to 850 subjects were profiled by immunosequencing and related to cytomegalovirus serostatus. Along with the 666-subject first cohort, a separate validation cohort of approximately 110 different subjects was used. To predict cytomegalovirus infection status, the study brought together high-throughput TCR immunosequencing, statistical association of individual TCRs with disease status, and machine learning. A later analysis re-analyzed previously published TCR beta repertoires from about 730 donors and added high-resolution HLA genotyping to study TCR occurrence patterns. The later analysis used no new phenotypic data to find candidate immune exposures, relying instead on TCR beta sequences and their occurrence across donors. An earlier analysis of fewer than 700 of the donors applied high-throughput TCR beta sequencing to assess whether each TCR beta V gene segment acted as functional or pseudogenic. Donor age, sex, ethnicity and CMV serostatus were compiled together with the repertoire data. Genome-wide SNP genotypes for about 60% of the roughly 700 donors were used in a later genetic analysis, which treated that subset as a discovery cohort. Every discovery cohort repertoire had been produced on one sequencing platform. Class I and class II HLA loci were covered by the typing at four-digit resolution. The number of donors typed differed by locus, with 629-630 for A, B, C, DRB1 and DQB1, approximately 500 for DQA1, approximately 580 for DPA1, and some 470 for DPB1. A handful of DR-DQ haplotypes were handled as single units for association and clustering because linkage in the cohort was strong. Among 300 to 500 genotyped donors of the cohort, an average of about 220,000 unique TCR beta nucleotide sequences was sequenced per donor, of which about 19% were non-productive. What the study reported, not specific to this receptor: A cluster of highly shared sequence variants was judged likely to be a technical artifact of the sequencing pipeline. The authors suggested that the approach could potentially be extended to other disease states and immunological phenotypes. Roughly uniform sequencing depth across donors was assumed in presence/absence analyses, although this assumption may not hold. In a later analysis, several top co-occurrence clusters were reported to appear linked to parvovirus B19, influenza, CMV and Epstein-Barr virus. HLA typing was unavailable for some donors at each locus, so association tests used only the typed subset. Correlated functional status among segregating V segments might be attributable to linkage disequilibrium, but an unknown experimental factor could not be ruled out. Over 15 rarely observed V segments, including chromosome 9 orphons, were excluded from the earlier analysis of approximately 600 of the donors because counts were too low. Most TCR sequences were observed very rarely across donors, whereas some public TCRs were present in many individuals. A further reported finding was that TCR beta sequences accurately predicted the HLA-A and HLA-B alleles for most subjects in the first cohort. In a later analysis, most CMV-associated TCR beta chains were found to appear HLA-restricted, with HLA associations seemingly driven largely by CMV exposure. In a later analysis, the rate of TCR association differed among HLA loci, with DRB1 alleles having the most associated TCRs and HLA-C alleles having the fewest. An earlier analysis of several hundred of the donors showed that most TCR beta V segments appeared in productive rearrangements either about 90% or about 30% of the time, which broadly matched IMGT annotations. The study listed 170 or so TCR beta chains as associated with cytomegalovirus. In this cohort, only TCR beta chains were sequenced, and detectable features were limited by the absence of alpha or paired-chain data. A later analysis associated about 18,000 TCR beta sequences with specific HLA alleles at a false discovery rate of 0.05. CMV serostatus was the only immune exposure information available for the cohort. In vitro tests confirmed that a few of the cytomegalovirus-associated TCR beta chains recognize cytomegalovirus antigens. In a later analysis, HLA-associated TCR beta chains showed more clonal expansion and lower generation probabilities than non-associated chains that were equally common. A later genetic analysis associated a missense DCLRE1C variant with V-gene and J-gene trimming of TCR beta chains, and an independent cohort replicated the association. In a later genetic analysis, fewer N-insertions in productive TCRs were reported among donors in an Asian-associated ancestry cluster than the approximately 670-donor mean. The classifier was reported to diagnose cytomegalovirus status with high specificity and sensitivity in both the original and validation cohorts. Because the 87-base-pair reads could not distinguish some IMGT-functional V segments, including TRBV6-2 and TRBV6-3, those segments were excluded. When HLA alleles, especially DR and DQ, strongly co-occurred, TCR associations were difficult to assign to individual alleles.

The cohort comprised approximately 700 healthy bone marrow donors. At the time of sampling, all cohort members were nominally healthy, though unrecorded immune exposures were likely present. The donor was CMV seronegative and was included in the group of a few hundred seronegative cohort members. A peripheral blood sample was collected from each donor, and TCR beta sequencing was performed on peripheral blood mononuclear cells. Genomic DNA was extracted from the blood cell samples with the Qiagen DNeasy Blood Extraction Kit. The library was generated by the immunoSEQ multiplex PCR assay. For the multiplex PCR, a mixture combining 60 forward primers for TCR Vbeta segments and 13 reverse primers for TCR Jbeta segments was used. The CDR3 region of rearranged TCR beta genes was amplified from genomic DNA by a multiplex PCR assay. The amplified TCR beta libraries were sequenced on the Illumina HiSeq System as 87-base-pair reads. For the original study's pipeline: In a later analysis, around 80 million unique TCR beta chains were counted across the roughly 610 repertoires, and around 10 million of these chains were shared by at least two donors. Raw reads were error-corrected and collapsed into unique sequences by a nearest-neighbor algorithm in which closely related sequences were merged to remove PCR and sequencing errors. To assign V, D and J gene segments, CDR3 sequences were aligned to IMGT reference sequences. Each retained sequence needed at least a six-nucleotide match to both a V gene segment and a J gene segment. Rearrangements were classified as productive when the CDR3 lacked stop codons and remained in frame with V and J, and all other rearrangements were classified as non-productive. CDR3 was defined according to IMGT convention as the region running from the second conserved V-encoded cysteine to the conserved J-encoded phenylalanine. The earlier analysis of roughly 590 of the donors excluded any sequence lacking an unambiguous match to a single V gene segment. An earlier analysis of fewer than 750 of the donors called V segments functional above 56.7% productive rearrangements and segregating when the between-donor standard deviation exceeded 5%. A statistical classification framework was developed to diagnose cytomegalovirus status using the catalog of TCR beta chain sequences. A later analysis assigned V and J genes by comparing TCR nucleotide sequences with IMGT/GENE-DB human TR gene sequences. A later analysis assigned CDR3 sequences and most-parsimonious VDJ recombination scenarios with the TCRdist pipeline. A later analysis defined each TCR beta chain by its CDR3 amino acid sequence plus V-gene family, and excluded reads lacking a unique V-gene family. As a way to deal with suspected cross-contamination and a sequencing artifact, a later analysis dropped more than 500 nucleotide sequences that were highly shared and had low generation probability. A later analysis calculated a clonal expansion index for each public chain from normalized within-repertoire ranks of inferred template counts. Generation probabilities in a later analysis came from a VDJ recombination model fitted to out-of-frame rearrangements, and those results were checked against IGoR. In a later analysis, hypergeometric tests were used to score TCR-TCR, TCR-HLA and TCR-CMV co-occurrence, with a repertoire-size bias correction applied to TCR pairs. To estimate false discovery rates, a later analysis permuted the HLA or CMV assignments 20 times. In a later analysis, co-occurring TCRs were grouped with DBSCAN, and TCRdist sequence similarity was added when clustering was performed within HLA-allele-positive subsets. For co-occurrence clustering, repertoires with fewer than 30,000 or more than 120,000 public chains were excluded, along with about five repertoires with anomalous nucleotide sharing. The table comes from immuneACCESS by way of TCRdb, which keeps in-frame sequences with V and J called. Part of the clones is missing from these tables; in studies checked, under half for an unresolved V gene and the rest for unknown reasons. D and trimming were read from the DNA, whereas the V and J calls and clone size are those reported in that table. The sample table holds about 140,000 clones, of which just over 65% were seen once. In total, the top ten clones hold 6.5% of the sample.

V is pruned by 5 bases and J by 5 bases, leaving 10 bases of the junction without a gene match. CDR1 SGHDN and CDR2 FVKESK were looked up in the germline V gene. The CDR3 holds 15 amino acids from the cysteine to the phenylalanine. Only the CDR3 region is kept as DNA, spanning 45 bases read in frame from base 1. On this clone itself: Its antigen specificity is not known. No much larger clonotype is one base removed from it; base qualities were not supplied.

The sequence was obtained from a woman in her fifties or sixties in good health and CMV-seronegative. The sequenced material came from PBMCs. Recombination connected TRBV14 to TRBJ1-1; a stretch of 8 junction bases matches TRBD1. The nucleotides are TGTGCCAGCAGCGTGCGGACAGGGCGGGAGACTGAAGCTTTCTTT. This encodes CASSVRTGRETEAFF.